Described below is a single T cell receptor beta chain sequence and its context. Antigen specificity is unknown. The data belong to a study of cytomegalovirus exposure and HLA in healthy donors. Overall study results and limits: Researchers reported that three CMV-associated chains were confirmed in vitro as CMV antigen-specific. The HLA-A and HLA-B alleles of most subjects were reportedly predicted accurately from TCR beta sequences.

The PCR was carried out with 60 Vbeta primers and 13 Jbeta primers. Under the authors' procedure: In a later analysis, of some 80 million unique beta chains, about 11 million appeared in at least two donors. Sequencing was performed with immunoSEQ multiplex PCR; in TCRdb, only in-frame clones are kept and a portion is missing. The V and J calls and clone size are taken from that table; D and trimming were inferred from the DNA. The sample contains a few hundred thousand clones, over 75% of which appear only once. V lost 6 bases and J lost 2, with 16 bases in between. Germline V gene data show CDR1 as SEHNR and CDR2 as FQNEAQ (reference sequence). This CDR3 comprises 16 residues.

The V gene is TRBV7-9, the J gene TRBJ1-4, with D hard to call. This TCR derives from a man aged 18 to 30 in good health and CMV-seronegative. Sequencing was carried out using PBMCs. The CDR3 reads CASSSTGFGTNEKLFF. The CDR3 coding sequence is TGTGCCAGCAGTTCAACCGGGTTTGGCACTAATGAAAAACTGTTTTTT.